This paragraph reports one T cell receptor beta chain. The antigen this receptor binds is unknown. Base-call qualities are not available, and no considerably larger clone is one nucleotide away. This specimen belongs to a study of technical replicates of blood from a handful of donors (dated by TCRdb to 2016 to 2017). At the junction V is shortened by 0 bases and J by 4 bases, with 10 bases in between. Based on the germline V gene, the CDR1 and CDR2 sequences are LGHNA and YNFKEQ. Inclusive of the bounding cysteine and phenylalanine, the CDR3 is 15 residues long. Kept here is only the CDR3 DNA, which spans 45 bases and is read in frame from base 1. Library creation used the immunoSEQ multiplex PCR assay. The clones in this table, taken by TCRdb from immuneACCESS, are in-frame only. Not every clone is retained; where verified, under half of the shortfall comes from an unresolved V gene, and the cause of the rest is unknown. The sample has under 95,000 clones on record, about 94% of them singletons. Roughly 0.25% of the sample is in the top ten clones.

The source material was T cells isolated from PBMCs. The origin of this receptor is a human donor in good health. The sequence links TRBV4-2 to TRBJ1-5; there is no confident call for the D gene. Here is the DNA: TGTGCCAGCAGCCAAGAGCAGGCCGCGAATCAGCCCCAGCATTTT. This codes for CASSQEQAANQPQHF.